A selection of T cell receptor beta chains follows, all from one sample in a study of Graves' ophthalmopathy and Graves' hyperthyroidism. MiXCR was run by TCRdb on the multiplex PCR reads, yielding one entry per CDR3 protein. The sample holds around 1,000,000 distinct CDR3 sequences, approximately 35% seen once. The source material was peripheral blood or thyroid tissue (not recorded which). The origin of the receptors is an adult man with Graves' hyperthyroidism. CDR3s include the opening cysteine and the closing phenylalanine or tryptophan. A D gene is named only where the DNA matches it firmly. The listing skips clone size in some rows; elsewhere it reads once, few, many or a size class.

clone_size	d_call	v_call	j_call	cdr3_length	cdr3_aa	cdr3_nt
-	TRBD1	TRBV10-3	TRBJ1-6	16	CASRPTGQGGVSPLHF	TGTGCCAGCAGACCGACAGGACAGGGAGGAGTTTCACCCCTCCACTTT
-	TRBD1	TRBV15	TRBJ1-6	14	CATRGQGHNSPLHF	TGTGCCACTAGAGGACAGGGACACAATTCACCCCTCCACTTT
-	-	TRBV14	TRBJ1-6	17	CASSQDNPRQGSVPLHF	TGTGCCAGCAGCCAAGATAACCCCCGCCAGGGATCTGTACCCCTCCACTTT
many	-	TRBV25-1	TRBJ2-5	13	CASSRAAQETQYF	TGTGCCAGCAGTCGGGCAGCCCAAGAGACCCAGTACTTC
-	TRBD2	TRBV5-1	TRBJ2-6	17	CASSLGLAAQEANVLTF	TGCGCCAGCAGCTTGGGACTAGCGGCGCAGGAGGCCAACGTCCTGACTTTC
many	TRBD1	TRBV6-1	TRBJ2-5	15	CASRRQGAALETQYF	TGTGCCAGCAGAAGACAGGGGGCCGCACTGGAGACCCAGTACTTC
many	-	TRBV20-1	TRBJ1-5	17	CSARDRFKDESNQPQHF	TGCAGTGCTAGAGATCGCTTCAAGGATGAAAGCAATCAGCCCCAGCATTTT
few	TRBD1	TRBV6-5	TRBJ1-2	15	CASSYSNSGGLGYTF	TGTGCCAGCAGTTACTCGAATTCAGGGGGCCTTGGCTACACCTTC
many	-	TRBV29-1	TRBJ2-7	15	CSVYHPGSSSYEQYF	TGCAGCGTTTACCACCCGGGCTCCAGCTCCTACGAGCAGTACTTC
-	-	TRBV29-1	TRBJ1-2	11	CSVDQGYGYTF	TGCAGCGTCGATCAGGGTTATGGCTACACCTTC
many	-	TRBV20-1	TRBJ1-5	11	CSATRNQPQHF	TGCAGTGCGACGAGAAATCAGCCCCAGCATTTT
few	-	TRBV14	TRBJ1-2	15	CASSQWANPNYGYTF	TGTGCCAGCAGCCAGTGGGCCAACCCTAACTATGGCTACACCTTC
few	-	TRBV19	TRBJ1-5	10	CASRWGPQHF	TGTGCCAGTCGGTGGGGGCCCCAGCATTTT
-	-	TRBV10-3	TRBJ2-5	12	CAISPVGETQYF	TGTGCCATCAGTCCCGTGGGGGAGACCCAGTACTTC
few	TRBD1	TRBV12-3/TRBV12-4	TRBJ1-2	14	CASSTQGASYGYTF	TGTGCCAGCAGTACGCAGGGGGCGAGCTATGGCTACACCTTC
many	-	TRBV20-1	TRBJ2-2	13	CSASRLQGGELFF	TGCAGTGCTTCAAGATTACAGGGCGGGGAGCTGTTTTTT
-	-	TRBV29-1	TRBJ2-5	13	CSVLTGGYETQYF	TGCAGCGTTTTGACAGGAGGGTATGAGACCCAGTACTTC
few	-	TRBV9	TRBJ1-4	14	CASSVEGGGEKLFF	TGTGCCAGCAGCGTAGAAGGGGGTGGTGAAAAACTGTTTTTT
-	-	TRBV10-3	TRBJ2-7	15	CALGEDSGTAYEQYF	TGTGCCCTCGGGGAGGATAGCGGGACAGCCTACGAGCAGTACTTC
few	-	TRBV5-1	TRBJ2-5	14	CASSPTRGEETQYF	TGCGCCAGCAGCCCAACGAGAGGGGAAGAGACCCAGTACTTC
-	-	TRBV10-3	TRBJ1-5	14	CASRQGGMGQPQHF	TGTGCCAGCCGCCAAGGCGGGATGGGCCAGCCCCAGCATTTT
-	TRBD1	TRBV7-2	TRBJ2-7	15	CASSNNRGLPYEQYF	TGTGCCAGCAGCAATAACAGGGGCCTACCCTACGAGCAGTACTTC
-	TRBD1	TRBV2	TRBJ1-2	16	CARLNRLGTGSYGYTF	TGTGCCAGGCTCAACCGTCTTGGGACAGGGTCCTATGGCTACACCTTC
many	-	TRBV20-1	TRBJ1-2	15	CSATNAGPVDYGYTF	TGCAGTGCTACCAACGCGGGTCCGGTGGACTATGGCTACACCTTC
few	-	TRBV2	TRBJ2-7	12	CASRLSIYEQYF	TGTGCCAGCCGTTTATCTATCTACGAGCAGTACTTC
-	-	TRBV28	TRBJ2-7	11	CASVPGWEQYF	TGTGCCAGCGTCCCGGGGTGGGAGCAGTACTTC
-	TRBD2	TRBV7-2	TRBJ2-7	18	CASSLEVGEREVDYEQYF	TGTGCCAGCAGCTTAGAGGTGGGGGAGCGGGAGGTAGACTACGAGCAGTACTTC
few	-	TRBV7-8	TRBJ1-4	15	CASSLAGRKYEKLFF	TGTGCCAGCAGCTTAGCCGGACGGAAATATGAAAAACTGTTTTTT
many	-	TRBV10-1	TRBJ1-1	13	CASSDRVGTEAFF	TGCGCCAGCAGTGACAGGGTGGGCACTGAAGCTTTCTTT
large	-	TRBV29-1	TRBJ1-2	12	CSVVGGNYGYTF	TGCAGCGTTGTCGGGGGGAACTATGGCTACACCTTC
-	-	TRBV30	TRBJ1-4	13	CAWSFGRREKLFF	TGTGCCTGGAGTTTCGGGCGGAGAGAAAAACTGTTTTTT
many	-	TRBV19	TRBJ2-5	15	CASSPRAVRQETQYF	TGTGCCAGTAGTCCTCGTGCAGTGCGCCAAGAGACCCAGTACTTC
-	TRBD1	TRBV20-1	TRBJ1-2	13	CSASPRDRSGYTF	TGCAGTGCTAGCCCCCGGGACAGAAGTGGCTACACCTTC
-	-	TRBV20-1	TRBJ2-5	16	CSARGVRRALGETQYF	TGCAGTGCTAGAGGGGTTAGGCGGGCTCTGGGAGAGACCCAGTACTTC
-	-	TRBV25-1	TRBJ2-5	16	CASSSSRDMHQETQYF	TGTGCCAGCAGTTCCTCCCGGGACATGCACCAAGAGACCCAGTACTTC
-	TRBD1	TRBV24-1	TRBJ2-2	15	CATSDWDREGGELFF	TGTGCCACCAGTGATTGGGACAGGGAAGGCGGGGAGCTGTTTTTT
-	TRBD1	TRBV2	TRBJ1-5	13	CARTGLGNQPQHF	TGTGCCAGGACAGGGTTGGGCAATCAGCCCCAGCATTTT
-	TRBD2	TRBV7-2	TRBJ2-5	15	CASSPTGLASETQYF	TGTGCCAGCAGCCCGACAGGACTAGCTTCGGAGACCCAGTACTTC
-	TRBD2	TRBV11-2	TRBJ2-7	14	CASSRAGRDYEQYF	TGTGCCAGCAGTAGGGCCGGGAGGGACTACGAGCAGTACTTC
few	TRBD2	TRBV7-9	TRBJ2-5	14	CASSFSRTRETQYF	TGTGCCAGCAGCTTTTCCAGGACTAGGGAGACCCAGTACTTC
-	-	TRBV10-3	TRBJ1-1	14	CAIRREVANTEAFF	TGTGCCATCCGCAGGGAGGTGGCGAACACTGAAGCTTTCTTT